This T cell receptor (beta chain) appears in the sequencing data of a study of cytomegalovirus exposure and HLA in healthy donors. Study-wide results and limits: Reported performance of the classifier showed diagnosis of cytomegalovirus status with high specificity and sensitivity. Among TCR beta chains, those listed as cytomegalovirus-associated numbered under 200. Rarity held for most TCR sequences, but there were some public TCRs that occurred in many donors.

Sequenced by immunoSEQ multiplex PCR; TCRdb stores in-frame clones only, minus some. Counted here are about 130,000 clones, 95% to 97% occurring once; the ten biggest clones make up 1.5% to 2%. There are 17 residues in the CDR3. V trimming: 3 bases; J trimming: 0 bases; junction bases outside the gene matches: 9. In germline, CDR1 is MNHEY, CDR2 SMNVEV (reference sequence). In the case of this clone: What it recognizes is unknown.

Material: PBMCs. This chain uses TRBV27 with TRBJ2-3; the match to TRBD2 covers 7 bases. This sequence was found in a man younger than 30 in good health and CMV-seronegative. CDR3 DNA sequence: TGTGCCAGCAGTTTGGGGGACTACTTTACTAGCACAGATACGCAGTATTTT. This codes for CASSLGDYFTSTDTQYF.